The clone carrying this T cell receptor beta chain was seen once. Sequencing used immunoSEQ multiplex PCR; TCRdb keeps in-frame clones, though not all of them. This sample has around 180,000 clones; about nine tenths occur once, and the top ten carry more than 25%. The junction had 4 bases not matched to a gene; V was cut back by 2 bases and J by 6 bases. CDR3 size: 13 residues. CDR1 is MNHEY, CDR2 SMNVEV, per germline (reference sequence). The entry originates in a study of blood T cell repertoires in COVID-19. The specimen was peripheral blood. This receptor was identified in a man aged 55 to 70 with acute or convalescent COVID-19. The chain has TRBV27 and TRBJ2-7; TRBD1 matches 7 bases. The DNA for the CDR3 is TGTGCCAGCAGTTTAACAGGGGTTTGCGAGCAGTACGTC. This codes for CASSLTGVCEQYV.